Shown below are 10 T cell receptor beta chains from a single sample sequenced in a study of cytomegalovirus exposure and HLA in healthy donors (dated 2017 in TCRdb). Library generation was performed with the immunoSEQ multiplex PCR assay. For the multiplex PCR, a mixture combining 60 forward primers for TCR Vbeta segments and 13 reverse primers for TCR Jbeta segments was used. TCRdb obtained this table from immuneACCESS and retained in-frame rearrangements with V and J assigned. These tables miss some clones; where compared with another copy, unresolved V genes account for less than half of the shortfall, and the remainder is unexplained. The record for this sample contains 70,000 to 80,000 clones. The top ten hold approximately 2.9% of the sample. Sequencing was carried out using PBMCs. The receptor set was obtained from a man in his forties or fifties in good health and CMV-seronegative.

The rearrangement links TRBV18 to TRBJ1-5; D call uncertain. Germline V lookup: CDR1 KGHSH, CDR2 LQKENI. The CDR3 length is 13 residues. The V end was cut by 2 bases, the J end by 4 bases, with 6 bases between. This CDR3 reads CASSPGRNQPQHF. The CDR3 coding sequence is TGTGCCAGCTCACCAGGTCGGAATCAGCCCCAGCATTTT.

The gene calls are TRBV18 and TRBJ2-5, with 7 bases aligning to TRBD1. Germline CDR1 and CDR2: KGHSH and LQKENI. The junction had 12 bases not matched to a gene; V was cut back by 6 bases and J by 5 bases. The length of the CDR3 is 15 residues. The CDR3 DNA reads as TGTGCCAGCTCCCCCGACAGGGCCCATGGGGAGACCCAGTACTTC. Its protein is CASSPDRAHGETQYF. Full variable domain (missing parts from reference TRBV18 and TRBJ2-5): NAGVMQNPRHLVRRRGQEARLRCSPMKGHSHVYWYRQLPEEGLKFMVYLQKENIIDESGMPKERFSAEFPKEGPSILRIQQVVRGDSAAYFCASSPDRAHGETQYFGPGTRLLVL.

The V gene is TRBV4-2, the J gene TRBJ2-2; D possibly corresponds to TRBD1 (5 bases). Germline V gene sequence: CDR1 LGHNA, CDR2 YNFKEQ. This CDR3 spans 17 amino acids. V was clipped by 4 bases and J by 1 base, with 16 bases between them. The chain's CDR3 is CASSLMFQGLNTGELFF. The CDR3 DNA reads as TGTGCCAGCAGCCTCATGTTTCAGGGATTGAACACCGGGGAGCTGTTTTTT.

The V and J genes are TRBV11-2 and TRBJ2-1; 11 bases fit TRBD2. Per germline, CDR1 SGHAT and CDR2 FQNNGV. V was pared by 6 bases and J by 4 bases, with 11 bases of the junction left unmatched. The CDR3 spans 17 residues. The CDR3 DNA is TGTGCCAGCAGTCTAAGGGGTAGCGGGGGGGCATACAATGAGCAGTTCTTC. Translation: CASSLRGSGGAYNEQFF.

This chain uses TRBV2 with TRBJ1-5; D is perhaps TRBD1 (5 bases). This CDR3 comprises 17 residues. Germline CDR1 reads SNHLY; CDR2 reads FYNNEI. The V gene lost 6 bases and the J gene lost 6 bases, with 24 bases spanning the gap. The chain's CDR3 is CASRGGVLGQGTQPQHF. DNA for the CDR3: TGTGCCAGCAGGGGGGGGGTCCTAGGGCAGGGTACTCAGCCCCAGCATTTT.

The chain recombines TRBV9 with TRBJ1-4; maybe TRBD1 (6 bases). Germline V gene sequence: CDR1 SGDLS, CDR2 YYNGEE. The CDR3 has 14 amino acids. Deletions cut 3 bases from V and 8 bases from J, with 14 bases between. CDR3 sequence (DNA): TGTGCCAGCAGCGGACCAGGGGTTGGAGAAAAACTGTTTTTT. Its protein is CASSGPGVGEKLFF.

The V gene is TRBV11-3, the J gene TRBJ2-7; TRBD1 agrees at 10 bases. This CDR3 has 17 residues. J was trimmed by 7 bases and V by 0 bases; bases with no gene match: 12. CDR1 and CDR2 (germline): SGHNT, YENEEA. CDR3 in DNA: TGTGCCAGCAGCTTAGATACCGGGACAGGGGATGGAGGGGAGCAGTACTTC. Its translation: CASSLDTGTGDGGEQYF.

The CDR3, as DNA: TGTGCCAGCAGTCCGTCACTAGCGGGGGTGTACGAGCAGTACTTC. This translates into CASSPSLAGVYEQYF. This rearrangement joins TRBV27 to TRBJ2-7; 11 nucleotides align to TRBD2. Germline CDR1 and CDR2: MNHEY and SMNVEV (reference sequence). The CDR3 is made up of 15 amino acids. The J segment lost 4 bases and the V segment lost 5 bases, leaving 7 bases of the junction unmatched.

The CDR3 DNA reads TGTGCCAGCAGCGTAGCAGGGAACTATGGCTACACCTTC. It translates to CASSVAGNYGYTF. The chain is built from TRBV9 and TRBJ1-2; a possible D gene is TRBD1 (5 bases). This CDR3 spans 13 amino acids. Germline CDR1 reads SGDLS; CDR2 reads YYNGEE. V was clipped by 0 bases and J by 2 bases, with 5 bases between them.

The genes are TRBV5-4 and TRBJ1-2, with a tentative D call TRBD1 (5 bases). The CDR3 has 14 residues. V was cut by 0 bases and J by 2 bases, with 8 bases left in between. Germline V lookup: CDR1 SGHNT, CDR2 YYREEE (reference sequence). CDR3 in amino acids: CASSLGGENYGYTF. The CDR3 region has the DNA TGTGCCAGCAGCTTGGGGGGCGAGAACTATGGCTACACCTTC.